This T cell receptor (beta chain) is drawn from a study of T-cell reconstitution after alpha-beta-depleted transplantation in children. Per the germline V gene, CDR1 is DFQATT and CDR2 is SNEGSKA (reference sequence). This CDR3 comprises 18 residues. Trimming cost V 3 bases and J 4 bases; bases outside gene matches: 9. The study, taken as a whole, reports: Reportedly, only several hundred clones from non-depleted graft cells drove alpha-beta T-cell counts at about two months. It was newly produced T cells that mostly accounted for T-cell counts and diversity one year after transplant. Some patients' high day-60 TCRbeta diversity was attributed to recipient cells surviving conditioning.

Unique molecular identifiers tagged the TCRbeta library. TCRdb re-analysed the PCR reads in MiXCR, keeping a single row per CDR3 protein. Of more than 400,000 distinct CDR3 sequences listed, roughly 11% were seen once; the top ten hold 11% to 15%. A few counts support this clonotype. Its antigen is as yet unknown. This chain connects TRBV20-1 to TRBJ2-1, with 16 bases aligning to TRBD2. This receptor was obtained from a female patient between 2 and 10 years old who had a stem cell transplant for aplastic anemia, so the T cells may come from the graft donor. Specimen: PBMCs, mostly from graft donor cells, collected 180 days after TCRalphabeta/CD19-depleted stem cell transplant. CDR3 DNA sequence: TGCAGTGCTAGCCAGGGACTAGCGGGAGGGCTACTATACAATGAGCAGTTCTTC. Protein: CSASQGLAGGLLYNEQFF.